This is a list of T cell receptor beta chains from one sample in a study of T cells in Graves' hyperthyroidism and ophthalmopathy. TCRdb re-derived calls from the multiplex PCR reads in MiXCR, one entry per CDR3 protein. The sample carries about 610,000 distinct CDR3 sequences, roughly 14% recorded once. The sequencing sample was made of blood. These receptors were obtained from a woman in her forties with Graves' ophthalmopathy. Both conserved end residues are part of each CDR3. A D gene is named only where the DNA matches it firmly. Clone size is stated in some rows and not others, as once, few, many or a class when expanded.

J: TRBJ2-7; V: TRBV20-1; size: few; D: TRBD1; DNA: TGCAGTGCTCGGCCGGGACAGGCGATCAACGAGCAGTACTTC; CDR3: CSARPGQAINEQYF
J: TRBJ1-5; V: TRBV27; size: many; D: .; DNA: TGTGCCAGCAGTTATACGTCTTATAGCAATCAGCCCCAGCATTTT; CDR3: CASSYTSYSNQPQHF
J: TRBJ2-2; V: TRBV6-5; size: .; D: TRBD1; DNA: TGTGCCAGCAGTTACGGGACAGGGGGCGCTATCGGGGAGCTGTTTTTT; CDR3: CASSYGTGGAIGELFF
J: TRBJ1-5; V: TRBV28; size: many; D: .; DNA: TGTGCCAGCCGCGTTGCACAGGGAGGCAATCAGCCCCAGCATTTT; CDR3: CASRVAQGGNQPQHF
J: TRBJ2-4; V: TRBV20-1; size: .; D: TRBD1; DNA: TGCAGTGCGCCAACGCGGGACAGGGGGCCCACAGCCAAAAACATTCAGTACTTC; CDR3: CSAPTRDRGPTAKNIQYF
J: TRBJ1-1; V: TRBV10-3; size: many; D: TRBD1; DNA: TGTGCCATCAGTGAGCCCGGGACAGGAGACAACACTGAAGCTTTCTTT; CDR3: CAISEPGTGDNTEAFF
J: TRBJ1-5; V: TRBV6-8; size: many; D: .; DNA: TGTGCCAGCAGTACAGGGATTGATGGCAATCAGCCCCAGCATTTT; CDR3: CASSTGIDGNQPQHF
J: TRBJ1-3; V: TRBV12-3/TRBV12-4; size: many; D: .; DNA: TGTGCCAGCAGTCTACAGTCTACTGGAAACACCATATATTTT; CDR3: CASSLQSTGNTIYF
J: TRBJ2-5; V: TRBV29-1; size: .; D: TRBD2; DNA: TGCAGCGTTCGACTAGCGGGAGGGGGGGAGACCCAGTACTTC; CDR3: CSVRLAGGGETQYF
J: TRBJ2-7; V: TRBV6-5; size: many; D: TRBD1; DNA: TGTGCCAGCAGTTACCAGGGACAGTACGAGCAGTACTTC; CDR3: CASSYQGQYEQYF
J: TRBJ1-5; V: TRBV27; size: .; D: TRBD1; DNA: TGTGCCAGCTGGGGGACAGGGGTACAGCCCCAGCATTTT; CDR3: CASWGTGVQPQHF
J: TRBJ2-5; V: TRBV6-1; size: many; D: .; DNA: TGTGCCAGCTCAGTCCGCAAAGAAGAACAAGAGACCCAGTACTTC; CDR3: CASSVRKEEQETQYF
J: TRBJ1-1; V: TRBV12-3/TRBV12-4; size: many; D: .; DNA: TGTGCCAGCAGCGGACAGATGAACACTGAAGCTTTCTTT; CDR3: CASSGQMNTEAFF
J: TRBJ1-2; V: TRBV6-1; size: few; D: TRBD1; DNA: TGTGCCAGCAGTCTCACGCAAGGGACAGCGGGTGGCTACACCTTC; CDR3: CASSLTQGTAGGYTF
J: TRBJ1-1; V: TRBV7-8; size: many; D: .; DNA: TGTGCCAGCGAGCAAGCAGGTGAAGCTTTCTTT; CDR3: CASEQAGEAFF
J: TRBJ2-7; V: TRBV7-2; size: many; D: TRBD2; DNA: TGTGCCAGCAGCCTTATGGGACTACCCTCCTACGAGCAGTACTTC; CDR3: CASSLMGLPSYEQYF
J: TRBJ1-1; V: TRBV28; size: .; D: .; DNA: TGTGCCAGCAACCCGCCCCGGGCTCCCCGGTTTAACACTGACGCTTTCTTT; CDR3: CASNPPRAPRFNTDAFF
J: TRBJ1-5; V: TRBV27; size: many; D: TRBD1; DNA: TGTGCCAGCAGCAGGACAGGGATGGGCAGTCAGCCCCAGCATTTT; CDR3: CASSRTGMGSQPQHF
J: TRBJ2-7; V: TRBV12-3/TRBV12-4; size: many; D: TRBD1; DNA: TGTGCCAGCAGTTTGGGACAGATTTCGAGCGAGCAGTACTTC; CDR3: CASSLGQISSEQYF
J: TRBJ2-2; V: TRBV20-1; size: many; D: TRBD1; DNA: TGCAGTGCGTTCGACAGGGCAATAACCGGGGAGCTGTTTTTT; CDR3: CSAFDRAITGELFF
J: TRBJ2-3; V: TRBV7-2; size: .; D: .; DNA: TGTGCCAGCAGCTTATCCCGGGCCGATACGCAGTATTTT; CDR3: CASSLSRADTQYF
J: TRBJ1-5; V: TRBV6-5; size: few; D: .; DNA: TGTGCCAGCAGTTATACGGGGTATAATCAGCCCCAGCATTTT; CDR3: CASSYTGYNQPQHF
J: TRBJ1-2; V: TRBV12-3/TRBV12-4; size: many; D: .; DNA: TGTGCCAGCATGATGGGGATCTATGGCTACACCTTC; CDR3: CASMMGIYGYTF